What follows describes a single T cell receptor (beta chain). Its target is unknown. This CDR3 spans 13 amino acids. Trimming took off 2 bases at V and 2 bases at J, with 10 bases between the two ends. In germline, CDR1 is GTSNPN, CDR2 SVGIG (reference sequence). Treatment noted: oral pan-JAK inhibitor, 5-10 mg twice daily. Alopecia areata patients had lesional scalp punch biopsies and peripheral blood taken from them. Investigators isolated RNA and reverse transcribed it into cDNA to act as the sequencing template. Libraries were prepared by immunoSEQ multiplex PCR; TCRdb keeps only in-frame clonotypes and omits some of them. Here the sample spans a few hundred thousand clones, under 40% being singletons. These data belong to a study of CD8+ T cells in alopecia areata. Study-wide points: Many expanded lesional clones stayed in scalp and blood while on tofacitinib.

The V gene is TRBV30, the J gene TRBJ2-7; D remains unclear. The source was CD4+ T cells sorted from blood, collected between weeks 30 and 35, from a patient treated with tofacitinib. This TCR was sampled from a human donor with alopecia areata. CDR3 sequence reads: CAWSPHSAYEQYF. DNA for the CDR3: TGTGCCTGGAGTCCTCACTCCGCCTACGAGCAGTACTTC.